These 18 T cell receptor beta chains came from one sample sequenced in a study of post-analysis software for immune sequencing data. cDNA libraries for TCR beta contained unique molecular identifiers. TCRdb re-derived calls from the PCR reads in MiXCR, one entry per CDR3 protein. The sample carries approximately 460,000 distinct CDR3 sequences, approximately 45% recorded once. Findings and limits, study-wide: Higher frequency in patients than in controls was seen for about five TRBV segments, with TRBV5-6, TRBV5-1 and TRBV20-1 among them.

Their antigens remain unidentified. The specimen was blood. These TCRs come from a girl between 10 and 17 years old with multiple sclerosis.

This clonotype was detected a few times. This CDR3 is CASRLAGSSYNEQFF. In nucleotides, the CDR3 is TGCGCCAGCAGACTAGCGGGAAGCTCCTACAATGAGCAGTTCTTC. This sequence joins TRBV4-1 and TRBJ2-1, with TRBD2 identical over 10 bases. CDR1 and CDR2 (germline): MGHRA, YSYEKL. This CDR3 has 15 residues. V trimming: 6 bases; J trimming: 0 bases; junction bases outside the gene matches: 2.

The chain employs TRBV7-9 and TRBJ2-4, with D possibly matching TRBD1 (5 bases). Germline CDR1 reads SEHNR; CDR2 reads FQNEAQ (reference sequence). CDR3 length equals 17 residues. V was pared by 3 bases and J by 0 bases, with 15 bases between. The CDR3 sequence is CASSLASSQGAKNIQYF. Here the CDR3 DNA reads TGTGCCAGCAGCTTGGCGAGCTCCCAGGGAGCCAAAAACATTCAGTACTTC.

V usage is TRBV7-2 and J usage is TRBJ2-5; 9 bases align to TRBD2. CDR1 and CDR2 from the germline V gene are SGHTA and FQGNSA. Germline trimming cut 5 bases from V and 1 base from J; bases unmatched to any gene: 11. This CDR3 has 17 amino acids. The CDR3 nucleotides are TGTGCCAGCAGCCCGTCGGCGGTAGCGGGAGTCCAAGAGACCCAGTACTTC. Translating gives CASSPSAVAGVQETQYF.

The chain couples TRBV5-1 to TRBJ2-5; D ambiguous. The CDR3 sequence is 17 residues long. Germline CDR1 reads SGHRS; CDR2 reads YFSETQ. Trimming shortened V by 2 bases and J by 5 bases, and 22 bases separated the two germline ends. CDR3 in amino acids: CASSFAWLDAQGETQYF. The CDR3 DNA is TGCGCCAGCAGCTTTGCATGGCTGGACGCCCAAGGCGAGACCCAGTACTTC. The variable domain in full, completed from reference TRBV5-1 and TRBJ2-5, reads KAGVTQTPRYLIKTRGQQVTLSCSPISGHRSVSWYQQTPGQGLQFLFEYFSETQRNKGNFPGRFSGRQFSNSRSEMNVSTLELGDSALYLCASSFAWLDAQGETQYFGPGTRLLVL.

The chain links TRBV20-1 to TRBJ2-7, with 10 bases matching TRBD2. This CDR3 is 12 amino acids long. Germline V gives CDR1 DFQATT, CDR2 SNEGSKA (reference sequence). Trimming at V came to 0 bases and at J to 12 bases, leaving 5 bases not matched to a gene. This CDR3 reads CSARDSGLARYF. The CDR3 coding sequence is TGCAGTGCTAGAGATTCGGGACTAGCGCGGTACTTC.

Note on this clonotype: Sequence at one end of the junction differs from germline and may be a read error. The chain joins TRBV5-1 to TRBJ2-3; the D gene could be TRBD1 or TRBD2 (5 bases each). The CDR3 consists of 14 residues. Germline V CDR1 and CDR2: SGHRS, YFSETQ. The CDR3 here is CASRGPKDADTPYF. As DNA, the CDR3 is TGCGCCAGCAGGGGACCCAAGGATGCAGATACGCCGTATTTT. Full variable domain (remainder filled in from reference TRBV5-1 and TRBJ2-3): KAGVTQTPRYLIKTRGQQVTLSCSPISGHRSVSWYQQTPGQGLQFLFEYFSETQRNKGNFPGRFSGRQFSNSRSEMNVSTLELGDSALYLCASRGPKDADTPYFGPGTRLTVL.

There are a few counts of this clonotype. In DNA form, the CDR3 reads TGTGCCAGCATTCTGGACAGGGGCGGAGATACGCAGTATTTT. Residues: CASILDRGGDTQYF. The chain has TRBV6-1 and TRBJ2-3, with 9 bases matching TRBD1. V gave up 7 bases and J gave up 5 bases; unmatched junction bases: 7. Germline V lookup: CDR1 MNHNS, CDR2 SASEGT. This CDR3 is built from 14 residues.

V usage is TRBV25-1 and J usage is TRBJ2-1; D remains unclear. This CDR3 comprises 13 residues. Germline V gene data show CDR1 as MGHDK and CDR2 as SYGVNS. Trimming removed 3 bases at V and 3 bases at J, with 6 bases between. This CDR3 reads CASSDFRYNEQFF. For the CDR3, the DNA is TGTGCCAGCAGTGATTTCCGCTACAATGAGCAGTTCTTC.

The chain joins TRBV7-2 to TRBJ2-4; D could derive from TRBD1 or TRBD2 (5 bases each). The CDR3 runs 17 residues. Trimming shortened V by 4 bases and J by 0 bases, and 16 bases separated the two germline ends. The V gene's germline CDR1 is SGHTA and CDR2 FQGNSA. The CDR3 sequence: CASSWGPGILAKNIQYF. CDR3 DNA sequence: TGTGCCAGCAGCTGGGGCCCGGGGATACTAGCCAAAAACATTCAGTACTTC.

The chain has TRBV29-1 and TRBJ1-1, with D possibly matching TRBD1 (6 bases). Looked up from germline, CDR1 is SQVTM and CDR2 is ANQGSEA. The germline V and J ends were trimmed by 7 bases and 0 bases, with 21 bases remaining between them. The CDR3 contains 16 residues. The CDR3 DNA reads as TGCAGCGCTTGCCGGGACATCAGGAGAATGAACACTGAAGCTTTCTTT. Translated: CSACRDIRRMNTEAFF.

The V call is TRBV28, the J call TRBJ2-1; 10 nucleotides match TRBD1. Germline loops: CDR1 MDHEN, CDR2 SYDVKM. The junction had 9 bases not matched to a gene; V was cut back by 5 bases and J by 8 bases. The length of the CDR3 is 15 residues. CDR3 nucleotides: TGTGCCAGCAGTCGATTAAGACAGGGGGCAGATGAGCAGTTCTTC. As protein: CASSRLRQGADEQFF.

This clonotype was recorded a few times. The V call is TRBV28, the J call TRBJ2-3; 9 bases are a match to TRBD1. CDR1 is MDHEN, CDR2 SYDVKM, per germline. The V segment lost 8 bases and the J segment 5 bases; nucleotides outside the gene matches: 14. The CDR3 contains 16 residues. This chain's CDR3 is CASEGGDRVILDTQYF. The CDR3 region has the DNA TGTGCCAGCGAGGGTGGGGACAGGGTAATATTAGATACGCAGTATTTT. Complete variable domain (other parts from reference TRBV28 and TRBJ2-3): DVKVTQSSRYLVKRTGEKVFLECVQDMDHENMFWYRQDPGLGLRLIYFSYDVKMKEKGDIPEGYSVSREKKERFSLILESASTNQTSMYLCASEGGDRVILDTQYFGPGTRLTVL.

This chain connects TRBV29-1 to TRBJ2-7; 12 nucleotides match TRBD2. Trimming at V came to 6 bases and at J to 2 bases, leaving 23 bases not matched to a gene. CDR3 size: 20 residues. Germline CDR1 and CDR2: SQVTM and ANQGSEA. CDR3 sequence: CSVVRDRGLPSGRDPYEQYF. DNA for the CDR3: TGCAGCGTAGTCCGGGACAGGGGCCTACCTAGCGGGAGGGACCCCTACGAGCAGTACTTC.

In this sample, this clonotype turned up a few times. The rearrangement uses TRBV27 and TRBJ2-5, with D uncertain. V dropped 2 bases and J dropped 5 bases, with 18 bases sitting between them. The CDR3 runs to 16 residues. Germline values: CDR1 MNHEY, CDR2 SMNVEV (reference sequence). CDR3 sequence: CASSLKAVRIEETQYF. The DNA for the CDR3 is TGTGCCAGCAGTTTAAAAGCTGTAAGAATCGAGGAGACCCAGTACTTC.

The chain is built from TRBV20-1 and TRBJ1-2; D call uncertain. The CDR3 loop spans 13 amino acids. The V end was cut by 4 bases, the J end by 2 bases, with 11 bases between. Germline V CDR1 and CDR2: DFQATT, SNEGSKA (reference sequence). The DNA of the CDR3 is TGCAGTGCTACTAAAGGGTCCAACTATGGCTACACCTTC. Its translation is CSATKGSNYGYTF.

The V gene is TRBV7-3, the J gene TRBJ1-1, with 8 bases that match TRBD1. Germline V gene data show CDR1 as SGHTA and CDR2 as FQGTGA. After removal of 5 bases from V and 3 bases from J, the junction contained 8 bases not matched to a gene. The CDR3 runs to 15 residues. CDR3 DNA sequence: TGTGCCAGCAGCCGCGACAGGGGTGGGGACACTGAAGCTTTCTTT. Residues: CASSRDRGGDTEAFF.

This clonotype showed up just a few times. V usage is TRBV2 and J usage is TRBJ2-1; no definite D call. Trimming cost V 8 bases and J 4 bases, with 18 bases left between them. The germline V gene encodes CDR1 SNHLY and CDR2 FYNNEI. The CDR3 runs 15 residues. DNA of the CDR3: TGTGCCAGCGGCTTAGTCCACTCCGGGTACAATGAGCAGTTCTTC. It encodes CASGLVHSGYNEQFF.

The chain combines TRBV6-5 with TRBJ1-1; D uncertain. The CDR3 has 14 amino acids. Trimming removed 7 bases at V and 0 bases at J, with 12 bases between. The germline V gene encodes CDR1 MNHEY and CDR2 SVGAGI. CDR3 region: CASTGGGMNTEAFF. The CDR3 DNA reads TGTGCCAGCACGGGCGGCGGTATGAACACTGAAGCTTTCTTT.